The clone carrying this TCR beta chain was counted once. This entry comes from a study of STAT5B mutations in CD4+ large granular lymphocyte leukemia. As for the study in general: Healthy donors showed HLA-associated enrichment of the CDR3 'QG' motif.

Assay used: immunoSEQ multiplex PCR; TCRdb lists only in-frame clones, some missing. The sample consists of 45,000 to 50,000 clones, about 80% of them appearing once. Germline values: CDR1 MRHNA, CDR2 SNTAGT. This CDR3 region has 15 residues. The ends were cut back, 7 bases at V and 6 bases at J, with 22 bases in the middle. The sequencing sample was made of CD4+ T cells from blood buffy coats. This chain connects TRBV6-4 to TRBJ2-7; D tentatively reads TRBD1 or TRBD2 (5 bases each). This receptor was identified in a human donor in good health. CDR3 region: CASISRHPGRCEQYF. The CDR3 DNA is TGTGCCAGCATCTCGCGACACCCGGGACGGTGCGAGCAGTACTTC.